The 18 T cell receptor beta chains presented below share a single source sample, sequenced in a study of cytomegalovirus exposure and HLA in healthy donors. With 60 Vbeta and 13 Jbeta primers, the PCR was carried out. Data came from immunoSEQ multiplex PCR; TCRdb stores just in-frame clones and leaves some out. The sample includes about 85,000 clones, over 70% seen only once; the top ten take about 34%. The sequencing input was PBMCs. The receptors derive from a man aged 50-60 years in good health and CMV-seropositive.

Regarding this clone: Within the sample, other DNA sequences also encode this same CDR3. This chain joins TRBV5-1 and TRBJ2-1; maybe TRBD1 (6 bases). V dropped 0 bases and J dropped 4 bases, with 8 bases sitting between them. Germline loops: CDR1 SGHRS, CDR2 YFSETQ. The length of the CDR3 is 14 residues. CDR3 protein: CASSLGTEYNEQFF. The CDR3 nucleotides are TGCGCCAGCAGCTTGGGGACAGAATACAATGAGCAGTTCTTC.

The CDR3 DNA reads as TGTGCCTGGACCCGGACTAGCGGCACAGATACGCAGTATTTT. Its protein product is CAWTRTSGTDTQYF. The chain recombines TRBV30 with TRBJ2-3, with 9 nucleotides matching TRBD2. The CDR3 is 14 residues long. V shed 4 bases, J shed 1 base, and the junction held 3 bases outside the gene matches. Germline V CDR1 and CDR2: GTSNPN, SVGIG (reference sequence).

In DNA, the CDR3 is TGTGCCAGCAGAAGACAGGGGGCTGTGAACACTGAAGCTTTCTTT. This sequence encodes CASRRQGAVNTEAFF. The chain links TRBV27 to TRBJ1-1; TRBD1 matches at 10 bases. Trimming cost V 6 bases and J 0 bases; bases outside gene matches: 4. This CDR3 is built from 15 residues. CDR1 is MNHEY and CDR2 is SMNVEV in the germline V gene (reference sequence).

This clone was counted a single time. This chain connects TRBV7-9 to TRBJ1-1; TRBD1 might be the D (6 bases). Germline lookup yields CDR1 SEHNR and CDR2 FQNEAQ (reference sequence). V lost 5 bases and J 5 bases, leaving 15 bases between the germline ends. This CDR3 has 14 residues. CDR3 bases: TGTGCCAGCAGCCAAATACAGGGACGGACTGAAGCTTTCTTT. Translated: CASSQIQGRTEAFF.

This chain connects TRBV13 to TRBJ2-2; D is perhaps TRBD1 (6 bases). Trimming removed 3 bases at V and 0 bases at J, with 8 bases between. Germline V CDR1 and CDR2: PRHDT, FYEKMQ (reference sequence). The CDR3 has 15 residues. CDR3 sequence (DNA): TGTGCCAGCAGCTTTTACAGGGCGAACACCGGGGAGCTGTTTTTT. Translated, it gives CASSFYRANTGELFF.

The chain links TRBV15 to TRBJ1-4; 7 bases are a match to TRBD1. The ends lost 5 bases at V and 3 bases at J; junction bases unmatched: 12. CDR3 length equals 17 residues. CDR1 and CDR2 (germline): LNHNV, YYDKDF (reference sequence). The CDR3 sequence: CATSGLDSGTANEKLFF. The CDR3 bases are TGTGCCACCAGCGGGTTAGACTCCGGGACAGCTAATGAAAAACTGTTTTTT.

The chain links TRBV5-4 to TRBJ2-7, with D perhaps TRBD2 (5 bases). Germline V gene sequence: CDR1 SGHNT, CDR2 YYREEE (reference sequence). The V end was cut by 2 bases, the J end by 5 bases, with 14 bases between. CDR3 length: 14 residues. The CDR3, as DNA: TGTGCCAGCAGCTTACCCGGGAATACCCACGAGCAGTACTTC. Its protein is CASSLPGNTHEQYF.

The chain couples TRBV19 to TRBJ2-1, with 10 positions matching TRBD2. Trimming removed 8 bases from V and 4 bases from J; junction bases left unmatched: 2. Germline V gene lookup returns CDR1 LNHDA and CDR2 SQIVND (reference sequence). This CDR3 contains 13 residues. CDR3 in DNA: TGTGCCAGTTCTAGCGGGAGTTACAATGAGCAGTTCTTC. Protein: CASSSGSYNEQFF.

The V gene is TRBV29-1, the J gene TRBJ2-2; D possibly corresponds to TRBD2 (5 bases). Germline values: CDR1 SQVTM, CDR2 ANQGSEA. Trimming shortened V by 7 bases and J by 6 bases, and 15 bases separated the two germline ends. CDR3 size: 13 residues. Here the CDR3 DNA reads TGCAGCGCCCGCGAGGGAATTCCCGGGGAGCTGTTTTTT. The encoded protein is CSAREGIPGELFF.

The chain couples TRBV18 to TRBJ2-1; 10 bases are shared with TRBD1. The CDR3 extends over 17 amino acids. Germline V gives CDR1 KGHSH, CDR2 LQKENI. The trim removed 0 bases at V and 7 bases at J, leaving 9 bases unmatched. The CDR3, as DNA: TGTGCCAGCTCACCACCCGCGACAGGGGGCAGTGTTAATGAGCAGTTCTTC. This gives the protein CASSPPATGGSVNEQFF.

The CDR3, as DNA: TGTGCCAGCAGCGTAGATGCGGCCAGCTCCTACGAGCAGTACTTC. Translation gives CASSVDAASSYEQYF. This sequence joins TRBV9 and TRBJ2-7; D is undetermined. Germline V CDR1 and CDR2: SGDLS, YYNGEE. The length of the CDR3 is 15 residues. Trimming stripped 0 bases from V and 0 bases from J, with 10 bases between.

The CDR3 reads CASRGGQGPTYEQYF. The CDR3, as DNA: TGTGCCAGCAGGGGCGGACAGGGACCTACCTACGAGCAGTACTTC. The chain combines TRBV2 with TRBJ2-7; TRBD1 matches at 8 bases. The germline V gene has CDR1 SNHLY and CDR2 FYNNEI. The CDR3 loop spans 15 amino acids. V lost 6 bases to trimming and J lost 2 bases; unmatched junction nucleotides: 9.

To note about this clone: One end of the junction fails to match germline, which may point to a read error. The chain couples TRBV7-9 to TRBJ2-1; perhaps D is TRBD1 or TRBD2 (6 bases each). The CDR3 has 17 amino acids. Germline CDR1 and CDR2: SEHNR and FQNEAQ (reference sequence). The CDR3 sequence is CSSSLGGGGPREAEQFF. Here the CDR3 DNA reads TGTTCCAGCAGCTTAGGGGGAGGTGGTCCGAGGGAGGCTGAGCAGTTCTTC.

This sequence joins TRBV29-1 and TRBJ1-1; 9 bases are shared with TRBD1. CDR3 length equals 14 residues. V was clipped by 6 bases and J by 3 bases; unmatched bases: 8. CDR1 and CDR2 (germline): SQVTM, ANQGSEA. The CDR3 nucleotides read TGCAGCGTGACGCCGGGACAGGGTCACACTGAAGCTTTCTTT. The encoded protein is CSVTPGQGHTEAFF.

This clone was counted only a few times. The J gene is TRBJ1-1, the V gene TRBV5-1; D uncertain. There are 13 residues in the CDR3. Germline V gives CDR1 SGHRS, CDR2 YFSETQ. Trimming took 0 bases from V and 5 from J, leaving 8 bases between them. CDR3 nucleotide sequence: TGCGCCAGCAGCTTGGGAAGGAGGACTGAAGCTTTCTTT. Its translation is CASSLGRRTEAFF.

This clone was counted a few times. The chain carries TRBV10-3 and TRBJ2-1, with D perhaps TRBD2 (6 bases). The V end lost 6 bases, the J end lost 2 bases, and 14 bases lay between the germline ends. The CDR3 has 15 amino acids. Germline CDR1 and CDR2: ENHRY and SYGVKD. This CDR3 is CAISATRETYNEQFF. The CDR3 DNA follows: TGTGCCATCAGCGCGACTAGAGAAACCTACAATGAGCAGTTCTTC.

The gene calls are TRBV29-1 and TRBJ2-3; 8 nucleotides agree with TRBD1. The CDR3 runs to 11 residues. The germline V gene has CDR1 SQVTM and CDR2 ANQGSEA. The ends lost 6 bases at V and 14 bases at J; junction bases unmatched: 10. Written as DNA, the CDR3 is TGCAGCGTCACCGACGGACAGGGAAGGTATTTT. It translates to CSVTDGQGRYF.

The gene calls are TRBV10-3 and TRBJ2-7; no firm D call. Trimming cost V 5 bases and J 1 base, with 9 bases left between them. This CDR3 has 13 residues. Germline CDR1 and CDR2: ENHRY and SYGVKD. CDR3 region: CAISQTRSYEQYF. CDR3 coding DNA: TGTGCCATCAGTCAGACTCGTTCCTACGAGCAGTACTTC.